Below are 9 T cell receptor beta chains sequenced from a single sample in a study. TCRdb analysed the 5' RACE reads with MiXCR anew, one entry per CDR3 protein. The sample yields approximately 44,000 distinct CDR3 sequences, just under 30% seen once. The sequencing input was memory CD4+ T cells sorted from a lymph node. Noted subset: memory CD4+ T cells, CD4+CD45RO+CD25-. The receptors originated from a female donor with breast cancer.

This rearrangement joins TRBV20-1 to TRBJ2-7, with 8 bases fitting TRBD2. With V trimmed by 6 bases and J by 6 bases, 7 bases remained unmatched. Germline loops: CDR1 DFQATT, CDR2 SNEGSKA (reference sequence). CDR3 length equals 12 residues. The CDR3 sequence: CSAKRGTSEQYF. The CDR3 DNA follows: TGCAGTGCCAAGCGAGGGACTAGCGAGCAGTACTTC.

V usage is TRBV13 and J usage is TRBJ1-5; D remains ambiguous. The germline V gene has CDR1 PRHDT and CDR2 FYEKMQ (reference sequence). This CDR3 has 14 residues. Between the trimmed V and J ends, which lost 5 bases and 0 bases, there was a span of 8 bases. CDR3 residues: CASSSRDSNQPQHF. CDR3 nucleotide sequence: TGTGCCAGCAGCAGTCGTGATAGCAATCAGCCCCAGCATTTT. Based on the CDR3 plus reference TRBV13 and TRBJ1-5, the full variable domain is AAGVIQSPRHLIKEKRETATLKCYPIPRHDTVYWYQQGPGQDPQFLISFYEKMQSDKGSIPDRFSAQQFSDYHSELNMSSLELGDSALYFCASSSRDSNQPQHFGDGTRLSIL.

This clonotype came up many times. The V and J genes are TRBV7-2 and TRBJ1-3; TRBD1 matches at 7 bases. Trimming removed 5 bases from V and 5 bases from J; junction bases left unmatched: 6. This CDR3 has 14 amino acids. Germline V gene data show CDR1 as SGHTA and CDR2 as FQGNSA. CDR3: CASSQRQGRNTIYF. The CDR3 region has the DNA TGTGCCAGCAGCCAAAGACAGGGCAGAAACACCATATATTTT.

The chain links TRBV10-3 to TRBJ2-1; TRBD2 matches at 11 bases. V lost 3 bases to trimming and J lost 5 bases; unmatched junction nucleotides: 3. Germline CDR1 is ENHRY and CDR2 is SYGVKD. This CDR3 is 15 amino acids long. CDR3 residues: CAISDGTSGNNEQFF. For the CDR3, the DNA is TGTGCCATCAGTGACGGGACTAGCGGCAACAATGAGCAGTTCTTC.

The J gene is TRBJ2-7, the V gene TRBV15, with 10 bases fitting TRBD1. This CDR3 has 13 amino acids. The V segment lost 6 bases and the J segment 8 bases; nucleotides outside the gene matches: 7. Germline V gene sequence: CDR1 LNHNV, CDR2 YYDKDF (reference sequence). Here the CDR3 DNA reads TGTGCCACCAGGGGCGACAGGGGGCCTAAGCAGTACTTC. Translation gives CATRGDRGPKQYF.

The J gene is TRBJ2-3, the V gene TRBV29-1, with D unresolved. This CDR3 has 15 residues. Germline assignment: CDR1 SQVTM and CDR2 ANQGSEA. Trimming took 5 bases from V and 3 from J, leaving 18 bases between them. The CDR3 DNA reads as TGCAGCGTTACCCTCCGGCCCCTTGATACAGATACGCAGTATTTT. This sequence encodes CSVTLRPLDTDTQYF.

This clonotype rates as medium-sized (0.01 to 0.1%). The CDR3 bases are TGTGCCAGCAGTTCATGGGACAGAGATAATTCACCCCTCCACTTT. Its translation is CASSSWDRDNSPLHF. The chain has TRBV27 and TRBJ1-6; 7 bases line up with TRBD1. Trimming took 4 bases from V and 5 from J; bases not matched to a gene: 5. The CDR3 loop spans 15 amino acids. Germline lookup yields CDR1 MNHEY and CDR2 SMNVEV (reference sequence).

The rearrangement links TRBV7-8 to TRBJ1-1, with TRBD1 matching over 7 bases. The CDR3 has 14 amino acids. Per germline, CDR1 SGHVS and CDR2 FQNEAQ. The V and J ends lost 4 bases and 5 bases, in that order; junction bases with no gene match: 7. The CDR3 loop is CASSYSTGRTEAFF. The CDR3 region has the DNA TGTGCCAGCAGCTATTCGACAGGGAGAACTGAAGCTTTCTTT.

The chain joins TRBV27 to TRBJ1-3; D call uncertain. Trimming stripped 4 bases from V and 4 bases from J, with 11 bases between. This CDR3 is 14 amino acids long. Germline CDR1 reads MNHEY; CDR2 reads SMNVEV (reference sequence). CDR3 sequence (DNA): TGTGCCAGCAGTTCCCCCTCGGAGGGAAACACCATATATTTT. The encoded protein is CASSSPSEGNTIYF.